These 5 T cell receptor beta chains were all obtained from the same sample, sequenced in a study of T cell repertoires in cytomegalovirus infection. TCRdb reprocessed the reads via MiXCR and lists one record per CDR3 protein. The sample consists of about 830,000 distinct CDR3 sequences, around a third of them appearing once. For these receptors, no antigen is known. The specimen was cultured CD8+ T cells from PBMCs, collected from culture after CMV antigen stimulation. The receptor set was obtained from a human donor in good health (CMV status not recorded). Some clones in this sample may be carry-over from other donors' samples.

This clonotype has more than one count but fewer than ten. The chain employs TRBV7-6 and TRBJ1-2, with 7 bases identical to TRBD1. The CDR3 runs 16 residues. The ends lost 4 bases at V and 3 bases at J; junction bases unmatched: 11. From germline, CDR1 is SGHVS and CDR2 FNYEAQ. CDR3 sequence: CASSYEPGDSDYGYTF. The CDR3 nucleotides are TGTGCCAGCAGCTATGAACCAGGGGACAGCGACTATGGCTACACCTTC.

V and J are TRBV27 and TRBJ1-3; no definite D call. The germline CDR1 and CDR2 sequences are MNHEY and SMNVEV (reference sequence). The V gene lost 6 bases and the J gene lost 11 bases, with 20 bases spanning the gap. The CDR3 sequence is 14 residues long. The CDR3 sequence: CASSPTPALRAIYF. The CDR3 DNA sequence: TGTGCCAGCAGCCCGACACCCGCCTTGAGAGCCATATATTTT.

The chain joins TRBV7-6 to TRBJ2-1; D possibly corresponds to TRBD1 (8 bases). Trimming left V 0 bases short and J 8 bases short, with 23 bases between. Germline assignment: CDR1 SGHVS and CDR2 FNYEAQ. CDR3 length: 18 amino acids. CDR3 region: CASSLAQHNRGGTDEQFF. The CDR3 nucleotides are TGTGCCAGCAGCTTAGCGCAGCACAACAGGGGGGGTACAGATGAGCAGTTCTTC.

The chain carries TRBV10-3 and TRBJ1-5; a possible D gene is TRBD1 (6 bases). The CDR3 covers 13 residues. Germline V lookup: CDR1 ENHRY, CDR2 SYGVKD. V lost 10 bases, J lost 5 bases, and 15 bases lay in between. The CDR3 DNA reads TGTGCCACCAGGGCGGGGGGCCATCAGCCCCAGCATTTT. Translation: CATRAGGHQPQHF.

CDR3 sequence: CSVEIRDRGPGGEQYF. CDR3 coding DNA: TGCAGCGTTGAAATTCGAGACAGGGGGCCGGGGGGCGAGCAGTACTTC. The chain is built from TRBV29-1 and TRBJ2-7; 10 positions match TRBD1. This CDR3 is built from 16 residues. CDR1 and CDR2 (germline): SQVTM, ANQGSEA. V shed 2 bases, J shed 6 bases, and the junction held 13 bases outside the gene matches.